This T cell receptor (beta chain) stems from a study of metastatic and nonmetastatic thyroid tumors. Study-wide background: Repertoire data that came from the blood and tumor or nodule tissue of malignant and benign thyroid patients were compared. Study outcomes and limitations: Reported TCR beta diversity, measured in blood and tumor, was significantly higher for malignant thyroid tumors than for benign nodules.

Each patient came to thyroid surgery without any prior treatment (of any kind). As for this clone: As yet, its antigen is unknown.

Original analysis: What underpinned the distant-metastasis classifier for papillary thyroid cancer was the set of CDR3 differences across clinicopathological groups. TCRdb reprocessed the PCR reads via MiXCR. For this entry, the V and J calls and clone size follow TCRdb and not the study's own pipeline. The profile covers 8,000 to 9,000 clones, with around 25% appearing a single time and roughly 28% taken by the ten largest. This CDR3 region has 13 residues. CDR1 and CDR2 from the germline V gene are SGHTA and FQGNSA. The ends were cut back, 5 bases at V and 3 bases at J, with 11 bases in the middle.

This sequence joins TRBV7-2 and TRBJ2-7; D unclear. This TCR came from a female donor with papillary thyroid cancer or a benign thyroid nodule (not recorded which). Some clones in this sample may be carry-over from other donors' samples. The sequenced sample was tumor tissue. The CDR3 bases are TGTGCCAGCAGCCCCGGACCTTACTACGAGCAGTACTTC. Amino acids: CASSPGPYYEQYF.